This entry lists 3 T cell receptor beta chains sequenced from one sample in a study of blood T cell repertoires in COVID-19. This table comes from immunoSEQ multiplex PCR, and its TCRdb copy is limited to in-frame clones, with some not included. The repertoire holds about 97,000 clones, with around 84% as singletons. The specimen sequenced was peripheral blood. These receptors originate from a man aged 45 to 65 with active or convalescent COVID-19.

This chain uses TRBV19 with TRBJ1-5, with D maybe TRBD1 (6 bases). Trimming cost V 5 bases and J 6 bases, with 17 bases left between them. The CDR3 length is 15 residues. In germline, CDR1 is LNHDA, CDR2 SQIVND (reference sequence). DNA for the CDR3: TGTGCCAGTAGTCAATACGGGGGCGGGAGTCAGCCCCAGCATTTT. Translated: CASSQYGGGSQPQHF.

In its sample, this clone was seen once. The rearrangement uses TRBV7-9 and TRBJ1-1; the D gene is possibly TRBD1 (5 bases). The CDR3 spans 14 residues. Trimming stripped 5 bases from V and 1 base from J, with 11 bases between. Germline V gene data show CDR1 as SEHNR and CDR2 as FQNEAQ (reference sequence). CDR3 residues: CASSPLGGNTEAFF. For the CDR3, the DNA is TGTGCCAGCAGCCCCTTGGGGGGGAACACTGAAGCTTTCTTT.

V usage is TRBV19 and J usage is TRBJ2-1, with 8 positions matching TRBD2. The ends lost 5 bases at V and 8 bases at J; junction bases unmatched: 14. Per the germline V gene, CDR1 is LNHDA and CDR2 is SQIVND (reference sequence). There are 16 residues in the CDR3. CDR3 DNA sequence: TGTGCCAGTAGTGGGGGAAGCGGGGGAGTCTGGGATGAGCAGTTCTTC. Its translation is CASSGGSGGVWDEQFF.